The clone carrying this TCR beta chain was detected only a few times. This CDR3 comprises 15 residues. Germline V gives CDR1 SGHTA, CDR2 FQGTGA. V was clipped by 5 bases and J by 3 bases, with 15 bases between them. Using its own MiXCR run on the RT-PCR reads, TCRdb lists one record per CDR3 protein. The profile shows fewer than 800,000 distinct CDR3 sequences, 13% to 15% of them singletons. This clonotype was sampled from a female donor in good health, serving as a healthy control. Sequenced: memory CD4+ T cells from blood. The chain recombines TRBV7-3 with TRBJ2-3; D may be TRBD2 (5 bases). In nucleotides, the CDR3 is TGTGCCAGCAGCGCCAGGACCCGCGGGACAGATACGCAGTATTTT. Protein sequence: CASSARTRGTDTQYF.